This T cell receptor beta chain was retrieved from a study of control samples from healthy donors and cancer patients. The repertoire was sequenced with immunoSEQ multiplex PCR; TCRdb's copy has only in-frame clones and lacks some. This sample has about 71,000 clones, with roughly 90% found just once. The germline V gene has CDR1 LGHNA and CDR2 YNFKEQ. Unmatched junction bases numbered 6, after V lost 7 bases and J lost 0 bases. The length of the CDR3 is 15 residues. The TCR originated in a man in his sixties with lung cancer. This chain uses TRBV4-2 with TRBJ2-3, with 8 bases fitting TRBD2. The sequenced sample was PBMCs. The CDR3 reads CASKTAGGSTDTQYF. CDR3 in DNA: TGTGCCAGCAAAACGGCGGGGGGTAGCACAGATACGCAGTATTTT.